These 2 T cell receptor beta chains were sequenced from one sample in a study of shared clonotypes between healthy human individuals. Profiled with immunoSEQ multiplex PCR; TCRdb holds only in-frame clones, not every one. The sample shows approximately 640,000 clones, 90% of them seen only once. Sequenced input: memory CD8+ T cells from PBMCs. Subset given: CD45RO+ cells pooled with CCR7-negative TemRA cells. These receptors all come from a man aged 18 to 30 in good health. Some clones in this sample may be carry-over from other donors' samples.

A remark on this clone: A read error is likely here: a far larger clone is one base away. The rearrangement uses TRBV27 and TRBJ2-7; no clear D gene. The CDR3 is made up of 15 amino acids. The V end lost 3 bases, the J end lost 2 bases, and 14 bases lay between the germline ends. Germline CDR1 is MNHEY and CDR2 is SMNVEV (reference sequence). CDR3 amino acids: CASSFRADRTYEQYF. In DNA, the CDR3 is TGTGCCAGCAGTTTCCGGGCAGACCGAACCTACGAGCAGTACTTC.

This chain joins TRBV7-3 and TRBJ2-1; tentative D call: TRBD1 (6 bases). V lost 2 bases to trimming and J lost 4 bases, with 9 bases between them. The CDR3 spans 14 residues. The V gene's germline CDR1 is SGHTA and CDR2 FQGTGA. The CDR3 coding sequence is TGTGCCAGCAGCTTATTTACAGGGTACAATGAGCAGTTCTTC. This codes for CASSLFTGYNEQFF.